The clone carrying this TCR beta chain was seen just once. Its antigen is unidentified. The data were obtained in a study of T cell responses to AZD1222 COVID-19 vaccine. Study observations and caveats: Only a handful of AZD1222 recipients tested seropositive at baseline. Samples come after the peak T cell response, not at day 14. Of spike-specific TCRs, nearly half reportedly target regions left unmutated in variants.

Data came from immunoSEQ multiplex PCR; TCRdb stores just in-frame clones and leaves some out. The sample lists 95,000 to 110,000 clones, approximately 89% occurring once. CDR1 and CDR2 from the germline V gene are SGHVS and FNYEAQ. The CDR3 loop spans 15 amino acids. With 1 base removed from V and 3 bases from J, the gap between germline ends came to 13 bases. The receptor was isolated from an adult in good health. The starting material was peripheral blood, obtained on day 0 of AZD1222 vaccination. The chain employs TRBV7-6 and TRBJ2-7, with D hard to call. The CDR3 sequence: CASSLGTNHNYEQYF. The CDR3 DNA is TGTGCCAGCAGCTTAGGGACCAACCATAACTACGAGCAGTACTTC.